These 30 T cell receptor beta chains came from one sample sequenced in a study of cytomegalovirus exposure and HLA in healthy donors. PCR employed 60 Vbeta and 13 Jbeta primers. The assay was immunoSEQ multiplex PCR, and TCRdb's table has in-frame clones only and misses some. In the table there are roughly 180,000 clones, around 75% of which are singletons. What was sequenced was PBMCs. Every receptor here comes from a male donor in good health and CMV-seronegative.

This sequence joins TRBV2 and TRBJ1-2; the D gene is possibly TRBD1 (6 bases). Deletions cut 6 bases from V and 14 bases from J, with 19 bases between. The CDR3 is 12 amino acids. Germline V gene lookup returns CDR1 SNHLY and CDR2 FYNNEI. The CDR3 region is CASSSGQTVQTF. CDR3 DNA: TGTGCCAGCAGCTCCGGACAGACCGTGCAGACCTTC.

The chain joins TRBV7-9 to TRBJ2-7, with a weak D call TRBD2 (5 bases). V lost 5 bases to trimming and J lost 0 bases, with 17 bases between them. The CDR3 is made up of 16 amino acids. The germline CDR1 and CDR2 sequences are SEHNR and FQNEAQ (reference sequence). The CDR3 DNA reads TGTGCCAGCAGCCCCAGAGAGGGCTTCAGCTCCTACGAGCAGTACTTC. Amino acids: CASSPREGFSSYEQYF.

This CDR3 is CASREIAGGLSSYEQYF. Written as DNA, the CDR3 is TGTGCCAGCAGGGAAATAGCGGGGGGTCTTAGCTCCTACGAGCAGTACTTC. This sequence joins TRBV6-1 and TRBJ2-7, with TRBD2 matching over 10 bases. Germline loops: CDR1 MNHNS, CDR2 SASEGT. V trimming: 6 bases; J trimming: 0 bases; junction bases outside the gene matches: 11. The CDR3 totals 17 residues.

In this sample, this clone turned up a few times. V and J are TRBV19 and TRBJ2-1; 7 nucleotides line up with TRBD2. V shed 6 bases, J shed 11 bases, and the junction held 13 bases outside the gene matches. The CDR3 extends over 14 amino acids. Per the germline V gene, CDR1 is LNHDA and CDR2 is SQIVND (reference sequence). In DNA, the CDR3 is TGTGCCAGTAGAGGAGCGGGGCCACTGGACAAGCAGTTCTTC. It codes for CASRGAGPLDKQFF.

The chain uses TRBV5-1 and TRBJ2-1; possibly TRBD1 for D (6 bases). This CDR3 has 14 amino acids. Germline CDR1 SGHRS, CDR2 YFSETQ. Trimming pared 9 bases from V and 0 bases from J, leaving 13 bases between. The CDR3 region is CATSAGDSYNEQFF. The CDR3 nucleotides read TGCGCCACCTCTGCAGGGGACTCCTACAATGAGCAGTTCTTC.

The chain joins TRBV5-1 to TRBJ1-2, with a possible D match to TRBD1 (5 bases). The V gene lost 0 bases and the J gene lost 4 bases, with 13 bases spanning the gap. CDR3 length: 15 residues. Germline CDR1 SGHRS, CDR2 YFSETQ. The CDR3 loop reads CASSLDLGGPYGYTF. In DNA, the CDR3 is TGCGCCAGCAGCTTGGATCTGGGGGGTCCCTATGGCTACACCTTC.

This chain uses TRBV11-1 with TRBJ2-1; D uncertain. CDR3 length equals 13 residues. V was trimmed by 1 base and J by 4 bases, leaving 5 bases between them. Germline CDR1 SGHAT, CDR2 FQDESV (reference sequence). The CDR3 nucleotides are TGTGCCAGCAGCTTAGTATCGTACAATGAGCAGTTCTTC. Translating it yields CASSLVSYNEQFF. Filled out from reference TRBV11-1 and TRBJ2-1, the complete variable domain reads EAEVAQSPRYKITEKSQAVAFWCDPISGHATLYWYRQILGQGPELLVQFQDESVVDDSQLPKDRFSAERLKGVDSTLKIQPAELGDSAMYLCASSLVSYNEQFFGPGTRLTVL.

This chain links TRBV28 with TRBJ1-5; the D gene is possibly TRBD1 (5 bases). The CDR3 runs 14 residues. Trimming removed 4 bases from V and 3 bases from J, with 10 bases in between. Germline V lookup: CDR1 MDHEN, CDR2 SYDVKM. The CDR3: CASSWSGDNQPQHF. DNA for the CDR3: TGTGCCAGCAGTTGGTCGGGGGACAATCAGCCCCAGCATTTT. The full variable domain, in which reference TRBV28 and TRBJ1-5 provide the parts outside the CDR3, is DVKVTQSSRYLVKRTGEKVFLECVQDMDHENMFWYRQDPGLGLRLIYFSYDVKMKEKGDIPEGYSVSREKKERFSLILESASTNQTSMYLCASSWSGDNQPQHFGDGTRLSIL.

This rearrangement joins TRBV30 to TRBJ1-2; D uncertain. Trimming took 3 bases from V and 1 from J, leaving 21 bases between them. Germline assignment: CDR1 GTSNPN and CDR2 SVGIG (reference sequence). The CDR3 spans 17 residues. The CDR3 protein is CAWSGEIKVLINYGYTF. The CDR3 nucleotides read TGTGCCTGGAGCGGTGAAATAAAAGTCCTCATTAACTATGGCTACACCTTC. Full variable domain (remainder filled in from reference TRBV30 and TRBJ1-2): SQTIHQWPATLVQPVGSPLSLECTVEGTSNPNLYWYRQAAGRGLQLLFYSVGIGQISSEVPQNLSASRPQDRQFILSSKKLLLSDSGFYLCAWSGEIKVLINYGYTFGSGTRLTVV.

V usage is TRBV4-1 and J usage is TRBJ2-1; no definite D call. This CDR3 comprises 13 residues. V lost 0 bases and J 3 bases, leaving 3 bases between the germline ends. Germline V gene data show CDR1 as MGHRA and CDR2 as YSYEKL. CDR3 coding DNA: TGCGCCAGCAGCCAAGACCACTACAATGAGCAGTTCTTC. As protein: CASSQDHYNEQFF.

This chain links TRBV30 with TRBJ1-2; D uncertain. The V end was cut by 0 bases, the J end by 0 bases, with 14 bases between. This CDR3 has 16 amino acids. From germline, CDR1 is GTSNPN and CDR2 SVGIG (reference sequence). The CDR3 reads CAWSVLGTMANYGYTF. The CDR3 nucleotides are TGTGCCTGGAGTGTACTAGGCACGATGGCTAACTATGGCTACACCTTC.

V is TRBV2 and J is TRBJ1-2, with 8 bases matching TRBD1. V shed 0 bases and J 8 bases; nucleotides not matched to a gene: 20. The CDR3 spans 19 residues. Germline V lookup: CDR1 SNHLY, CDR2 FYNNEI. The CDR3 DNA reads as TGTGCCAGCAGTGAAGCCGGCTGGGGACAGGCGGCGGCCGTTATGGGCTACACCTTC. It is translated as CASSEAGWGQAAAVMGYTF.

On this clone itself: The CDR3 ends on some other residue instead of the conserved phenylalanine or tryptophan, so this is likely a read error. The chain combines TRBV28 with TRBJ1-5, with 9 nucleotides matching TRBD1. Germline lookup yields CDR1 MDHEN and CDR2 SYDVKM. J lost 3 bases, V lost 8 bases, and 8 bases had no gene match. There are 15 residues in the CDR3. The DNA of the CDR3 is TGTGCCAGCCTAACAGGGGGCAACAACAATCAGCCCCAGCATCTT. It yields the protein CASLTGGNNNQPQHL.

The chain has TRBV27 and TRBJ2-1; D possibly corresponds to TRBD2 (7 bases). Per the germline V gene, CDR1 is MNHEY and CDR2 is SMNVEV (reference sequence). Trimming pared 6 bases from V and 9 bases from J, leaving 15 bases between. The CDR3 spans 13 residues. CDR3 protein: CASSRSGGREQFF. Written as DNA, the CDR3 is TGTGCCAGCAGCCGATCGGGGGGCCGTGAGCAGTTCTTC.

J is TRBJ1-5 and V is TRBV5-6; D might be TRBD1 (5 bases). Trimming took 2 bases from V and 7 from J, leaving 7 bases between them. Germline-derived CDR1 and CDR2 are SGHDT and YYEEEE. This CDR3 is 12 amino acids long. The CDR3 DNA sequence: TGTGCCAGCAGCTTCGGGGGGCAGCCCCAGCATTTT. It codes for CASSFGGQPQHF.

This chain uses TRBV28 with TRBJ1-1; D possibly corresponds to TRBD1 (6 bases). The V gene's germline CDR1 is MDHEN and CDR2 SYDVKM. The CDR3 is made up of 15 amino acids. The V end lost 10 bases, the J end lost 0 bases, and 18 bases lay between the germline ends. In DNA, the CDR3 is TGTGCCACTGCCTCTGGGGGCCCCCTGAACACTGAAGCTTTCTTT. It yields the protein CATASGGPLNTEAFF. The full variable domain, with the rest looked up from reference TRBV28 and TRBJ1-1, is DVKVTQSSRYLVKRTGEKVFLECVQDMDHENMFWYRQDPGLGLRLIYFSYDVKMKEKGDIPEGYSVSREKKERFSLILESASTNQTSMYLCATASGGPLNTEAFFGQGTRLTVV.

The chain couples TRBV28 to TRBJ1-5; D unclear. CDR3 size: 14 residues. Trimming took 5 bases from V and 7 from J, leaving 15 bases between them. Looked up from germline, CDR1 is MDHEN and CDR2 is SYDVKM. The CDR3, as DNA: TGTGCCAGCAGTCCCCTAAGATTGCGCCAGCCCCAGCATTTT. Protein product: CASSPLRLRQPQHF.

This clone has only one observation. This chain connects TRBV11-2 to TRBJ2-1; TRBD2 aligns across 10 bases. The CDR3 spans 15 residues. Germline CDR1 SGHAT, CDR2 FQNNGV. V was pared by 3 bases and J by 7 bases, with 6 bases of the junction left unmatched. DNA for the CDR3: TGTGCCAGCAGCTTGTATAGCGGGGGGCTTAATGAGCAGTTCTTC. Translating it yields CASSLYSGGLNEQFF.

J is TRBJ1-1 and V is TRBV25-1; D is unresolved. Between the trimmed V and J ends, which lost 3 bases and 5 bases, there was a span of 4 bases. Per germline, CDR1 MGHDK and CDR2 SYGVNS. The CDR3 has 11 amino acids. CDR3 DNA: TGTGCCAGCAGTGAGGCAACTGAAGCTTTCTTT. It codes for CASSEATEAFF.

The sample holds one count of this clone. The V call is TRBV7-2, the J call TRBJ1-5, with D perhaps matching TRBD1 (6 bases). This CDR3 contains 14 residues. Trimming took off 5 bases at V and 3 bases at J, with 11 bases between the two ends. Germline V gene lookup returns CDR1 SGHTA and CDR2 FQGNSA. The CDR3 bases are TGTGCCAGCAGCCCAGCAGGGGTCAATCAGCCCCAGCATTTT. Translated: CASSPAGVNQPQHF.

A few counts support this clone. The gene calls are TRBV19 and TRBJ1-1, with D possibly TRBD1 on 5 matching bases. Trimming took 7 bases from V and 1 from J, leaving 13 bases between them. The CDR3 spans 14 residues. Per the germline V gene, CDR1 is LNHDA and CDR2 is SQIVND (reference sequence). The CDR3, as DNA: TGTGCCAGTAACTCGCAGGGTTGGAACACTGAAGCTTTCTTT. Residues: CASNSQGWNTEAFF. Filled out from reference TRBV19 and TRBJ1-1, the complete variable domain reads DGGITQSPKYLFRKEGQNVTLSCEQNLNHDAMYWYRQDPGQGLRLIYYSQIVNDFQKGDIAEGYSVSREKKESFPLTVTSAQKNPTAFYLCASNSQGWNTEAFFGQGTRLTVV.

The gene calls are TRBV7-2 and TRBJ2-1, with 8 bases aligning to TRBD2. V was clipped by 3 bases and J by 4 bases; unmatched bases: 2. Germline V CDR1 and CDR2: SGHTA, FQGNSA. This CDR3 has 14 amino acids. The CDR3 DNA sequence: TGTGCCAGCAGCTTTAGCGGGAAATACAATGAGCAGTTCTTC. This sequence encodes CASSFSGKYNEQFF. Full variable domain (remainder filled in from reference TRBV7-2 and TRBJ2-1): GAGVSQSPSNKVTEKGKDVELRCDPISGHTALYWYRQSLGQGLEFLIYFQGNSAPDKSGLPSDRFSAERTGGSVSTLTIQRTQQEDSAVYLCASSFSGKYNEQFFGPGTRLTVL.

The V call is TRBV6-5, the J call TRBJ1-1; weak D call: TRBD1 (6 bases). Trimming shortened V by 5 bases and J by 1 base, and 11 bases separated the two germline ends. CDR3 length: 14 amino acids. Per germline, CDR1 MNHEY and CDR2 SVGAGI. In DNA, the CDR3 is TGTGCCAGCAGTAACAGGGATGGGAACACTGAAGCTTTCTTT. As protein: CASSNRDGNTEAFF.

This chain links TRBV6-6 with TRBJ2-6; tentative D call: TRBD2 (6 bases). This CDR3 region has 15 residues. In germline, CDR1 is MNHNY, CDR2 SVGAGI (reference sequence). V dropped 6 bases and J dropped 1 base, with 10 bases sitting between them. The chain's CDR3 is CASRPRGSGANVLTF. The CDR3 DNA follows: TGTGCCAGCAGACCCCGGGGGTCTGGGGCCAACGTCCTGACTTTC.

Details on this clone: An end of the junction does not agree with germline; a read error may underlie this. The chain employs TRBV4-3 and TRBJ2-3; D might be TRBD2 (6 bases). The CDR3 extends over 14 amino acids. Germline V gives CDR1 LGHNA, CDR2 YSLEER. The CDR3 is CANSLRTGGDTQYF. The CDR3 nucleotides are TGCGCCAACAGCCTTCGGACCGGGGGAGATACGCAGTATTTT.

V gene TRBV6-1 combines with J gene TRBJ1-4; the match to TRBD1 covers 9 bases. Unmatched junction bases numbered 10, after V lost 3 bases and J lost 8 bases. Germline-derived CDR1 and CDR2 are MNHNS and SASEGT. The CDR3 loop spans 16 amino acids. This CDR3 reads CASSERGDRVMEKLFF. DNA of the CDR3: TGTGCCAGCAGTGAGCGCGGGGACAGGGTCATGGAAAAACTGTTTTTT.

The CDR3 sequence is CASSPNQGDGYTF. CDR3 nucleotides: TGTGCCAGCAGCCCAAATCAAGGGGATGGCTACACCTTC. The chain uses TRBV7-3 and TRBJ1-2; maybe TRBD1 (5 bases). The CDR3 spans 13 residues. Germline V gives CDR1 SGHTA, CDR2 FQGTGA. V was shortened by 5 bases and J by 6 bases, with 13 bases between the two germline ends.

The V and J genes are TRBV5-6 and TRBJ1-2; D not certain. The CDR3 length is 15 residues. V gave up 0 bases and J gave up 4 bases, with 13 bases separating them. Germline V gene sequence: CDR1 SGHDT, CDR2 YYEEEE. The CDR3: CASSLDGVGVYGYTF. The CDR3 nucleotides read TGTGCCAGCAGCTTGGACGGAGTCGGGGTCTATGGCTACACCTTC.

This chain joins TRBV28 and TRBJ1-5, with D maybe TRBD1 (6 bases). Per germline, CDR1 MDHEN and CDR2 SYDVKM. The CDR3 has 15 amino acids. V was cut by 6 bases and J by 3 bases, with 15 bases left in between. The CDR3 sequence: CASRVSQGFNQPQHF. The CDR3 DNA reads TGTGCCAGCAGAGTTTCGCAGGGGTTCAATCAGCCCCAGCATTTT.

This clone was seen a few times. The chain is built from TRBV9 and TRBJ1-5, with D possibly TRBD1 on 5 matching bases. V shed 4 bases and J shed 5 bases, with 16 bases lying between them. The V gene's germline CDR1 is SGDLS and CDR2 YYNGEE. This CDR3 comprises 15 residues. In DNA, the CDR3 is TGTGCCAGCAGCCCTCCTGTCAGGGTTGATCAGCCCCAGCATTTT. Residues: CASSPPVRVDQPQHF.